The clone carrying this T cell receptor (beta chain) has more than one count but fewer than ten. Its specificity is not known. The data stem from a study of blood T cells in healthy people across ages. Each donor was a healthy Caucasian individual from Russia, aged roughly 6 to 95. Overall study results and limits: Per million T cells, TCR beta diversity dropped about linearly as age rose.

A second about 7 to 11 cycle PCR used barcoded and J-beta primers. TCRdb re-called the 5' RACE reads with MiXCR, one entry per CDR3 protein. There are 650,000 to 1,000,000 distinct CDR3 sequences in the sample; about 36% occur only once, and 10% to 15% lies in the top ten. Germline CDR1 reads MNHEY; CDR2 reads SVGAGI. The V end lost 6 bases, the J end lost 0 bases, and 17 bases lay between the germline ends. CDR3 length: 16 amino acids. The clonotype was recovered from a man aged 18 to 29 in good health. The sequenced sample was blood. V usage is TRBV6-5 and J usage is TRBJ1-1; the D gene is possibly TRBD1 (6 bases). The DNA for the CDR3 is TGTGCCAGCAGCCGAGAACAGGGAACCATGAACACTGAAGCTTTCTTT. Translated: CASSREQGTMNTEAFF.